These 16 T cell receptor beta chains were all obtained from the same sample, sequenced in a study of CD8 T cells in Susac syndrome. Reverse transcription of about 0.5 to 1 ug RNA used random hexamers. MiXCR, applied by TCRdb to the immunoSEQ multiplex PCR reads, yields one record per CDR3 protein. The repertoire holds over 200,000 distinct CDR3 sequences, with approximately 95% as singletons. Sequencing input: CD4+ T cells from PBMCs. The receptors here all came from a human donor with multiple sclerosis.

Written as DNA, the CDR3 is TGTGCCAGCAGCGAACATTCGTCCTACAATGAGCAGTTCTTC. Translation gives CASSEHSSYNEQFF. This rearrangement joins TRBV9 to TRBJ2-1, with no clear D. The CDR3 consists of 14 residues. V lost 3 bases and J 1 base, leaving 8 bases between the germline ends. Germline CDR1 reads SGDLS; CDR2 reads YYNGEE.

This clonotype was observed a single time. The chain links TRBV20-1 to TRBJ1-2, with TRBD1 matching over 9 bases. The CDR3 sequence is 14 residues long. Germline lookup yields CDR1 DFQATT and CDR2 SNEGSKA (reference sequence). The junction had 10 bases not matched to a gene; V was cut back by 7 bases and J by 4 bases. CDR3 protein: CSVGQGRMGYGYTF. In nucleotides, the CDR3 is TGCAGTGTCGGACAGGGGCGGATGGGCTATGGCTACACCTTC.

The gene calls are TRBV6-2 or TRBV6-3 and TRBJ2-1; D not certain. V was cut by 6 bases and J by 9 bases, with 18 bases left in between. Germline-derived CDR1 and CDR2 are MNHEY and SVGEGT. CDR3 length: 14 residues. The CDR3 sequence is CASSQVLLGIEQFF. The CDR3 DNA follows: TGTGCCAGCAGCCAAGTACTGTTGGGTATTGAGCAGTTCTTC.

The rearrangement links TRBV7-6 to TRBJ2-1; TRBD2 matches at 7 bases. V shed 2 bases and J 6 bases; nucleotides not matched to a gene: 4. This CDR3 has 14 amino acids. The germline V gene has CDR1 SGHVS and CDR2 FNYEAQ. The CDR3 DNA reads TGTGCCAGCAGCTTAACGGGGGGTCGCAATGAGCAGTTCTTC. Its translation is CASSLTGGRNEQFF.

The rearrangement joins TRBV29-1 to TRBJ2-5, with 10 nucleotides matching TRBD2. The CDR3 covers 13 residues. J was trimmed by 5 bases and V by 7 bases; bases with no gene match: 7. Per the germline V gene, CDR1 is SQVTM and CDR2 is ANQGSEA. The CDR3 region has the DNA TGCAGCGCAGTGGAACTAGCGGGGGAGACCCAGTACTTC. Protein product: CSAVELAGETQYF.

The chain uses TRBV9 and TRBJ1-6, with TRBD1 as a possible D gene (5 bases). Trimming pared 2 bases from V and 6 bases from J, leaving 12 bases between. The CDR3 totals 15 residues. Per germline, CDR1 SGDLS and CDR2 YYNGEE. CDR3 in amino acids: CASSVVDSSNSPLHF. The CDR3 DNA reads as TGTGCCAGCAGCGTTGTTGACAGTAGTAATTCACCCCTCCACTTT. Full variable domain (rest looked up from reference TRBV9 and TRBJ1-6): DSGVTQTPKHLITATGQRVTLRCSPRSGDLSVYWYQQSLDQGLQFLIQYYNGEERAKGNILERFSAQQFPDLHSELNLSSLELGDSALYFCASSVVDSSNSPLHFGNGTRLTVT.

DNA of the CDR3: TGTGCCAGTAGTATTGGAGGGGGACGAGGGGCCAACGTCCTGACTTTC. Protein product: CASSIGGGRGANVLTF. The chain is built from TRBV19 and TRBJ2-6, with D perhaps given as TRBD1 or TRBD2 (6 bases each). V lost 3 bases to trimming and J lost 4 bases, with 13 bases between them. CDR3 length: 16 residues. Germline CDR1 is LNHDA and CDR2 is SQIVND (reference sequence).

This chain connects TRBV6-6 to TRBJ2-7; D may be TRBD1 (6 bases). Trimming removed 2 bases at V and 5 bases at J, with 10 bases between. The CDR3 extends over 13 amino acids. The V gene's germline CDR1 is MNHNY and CDR2 SVGAGI (reference sequence). CDR3 nucleotide sequence: TGTGCCAGCAGTTACGTAGAGGGGGACGAGCAGTACGTC. This sequence encodes CASSYVEGDEQYV.

The chain employs TRBV5-1 and TRBJ2-7; 9 nucleotides agree with TRBD1. V shed 9 bases, J shed 2 bases, and the junction held 15 bases outside the gene matches. The length of the CDR3 is 16 residues. Germline V lookup: CDR1 SGHRS, CDR2 YFSETQ. The CDR3 bases are TGCGCCAAACCGGGACAGGGTTACCGGGCGCCCTACGAGCAGTACGTC. Its protein product is CAKPGQGYRAPYEQYV.

The J gene is TRBJ1-3, the V gene TRBV9; 7 bases line up with TRBD1. Germline V gene data show CDR1 as SGDLS and CDR2 as YYNGEE. CDR3 length: 15 residues. V lost 5 bases and J lost 4; bases outside the gene matches: 9. The DNA of the CDR3 is TGTGCCAGCAGTGGATCCACAGGGGCCGGAAACACCATATATTTT. Amino acid sequence: CASSGSTGAGNTIYF.

This rearrangement joins TRBV3-1 to TRBJ2-1; no firm D call. Germline CDR1 is LGHDT and CDR2 is YNNKEL (reference sequence). Trimming removed 3 bases from V and 3 bases from J, with 9 bases in between. CDR3 length: 14 residues. The CDR3 DNA is TGTGCCAGCAGCCACTCCAACTTCTACAATGAGCAGTTCTTC. Translating gives CASSHSNFYNEQFF.

This rearrangement joins TRBV20-1 to TRBJ1-2; D not resolved. The CDR3 spans 15 residues. Germline-derived CDR1 and CDR2 are DFQATT and SNEGSKA (reference sequence). Trimming took 6 bases from V and 2 from J, leaving 19 bases between them. The CDR3 loop is CSAASRGDGNYGYTF. CDR3 nucleotides: TGCAGTGCAGCTTCTCGCGGTGACGGAAACTATGGCTACACCTTC.

The V gene is TRBV18, the J gene TRBJ1-2; D is unresolved. The CDR3 length is 12 residues. V gave up 4 bases and J gave up 8 bases, with 11 bases separating them. Germline CDR1 and CDR2: KGHSH and LQKENI. The CDR3 DNA sequence: TGTGCCAGCTCACTTCCCGTGGGCGGCTACACCTTC. The encoded protein is CASSLPVGGYTF.

This rearrangement joins TRBV5-1 to TRBJ2-3; D tentatively reads TRBD1 or TRBD2 (6 bases each). The V end lost 2 bases, the J end lost 6 bases, and 13 bases lay between the germline ends. CDR1 SGHRS and CDR2 YFSETQ come from the germline V gene. The CDR3 sequence is 14 residues long. Here the CDR3 reads CASSLGGRGDTQYF. The CDR3 DNA is TGCGCCAGCAGCTTAGGGGGGAGAGGGGATACGCAGTATTTT.

This clonotype was picked up a small number of times. The chain combines TRBV20-1 with TRBJ1-5, with D tentatively TRBD1 (6 bases). The CDR3 totals 12 residues. Per germline, CDR1 DFQATT and CDR2 SNEGSKA (reference sequence). Trimming took off 5 bases at V and 4 bases at J, with 9 bases between the two ends. Here the CDR3 reads CSAGTGNQPQHF. The CDR3 nucleotides are TGCAGTGCTGGAACAGGGAATCAGCCCCAGCATTTT.

The chain combines TRBV9 with TRBJ2-3, with unresolved D. This CDR3 is 15 amino acids long. Germline V gene lookup returns CDR1 SGDLS and CDR2 YYNGEE. The ends were cut back, 3 bases at V and 3 bases at J, with 14 bases in the middle. The chain's CDR3 is CASSGRVFSTDTQYF. The CDR3 nucleotides are TGTGCCAGCAGCGGACGTGTCTTTTCTACAGATACGCAGTATTTT.